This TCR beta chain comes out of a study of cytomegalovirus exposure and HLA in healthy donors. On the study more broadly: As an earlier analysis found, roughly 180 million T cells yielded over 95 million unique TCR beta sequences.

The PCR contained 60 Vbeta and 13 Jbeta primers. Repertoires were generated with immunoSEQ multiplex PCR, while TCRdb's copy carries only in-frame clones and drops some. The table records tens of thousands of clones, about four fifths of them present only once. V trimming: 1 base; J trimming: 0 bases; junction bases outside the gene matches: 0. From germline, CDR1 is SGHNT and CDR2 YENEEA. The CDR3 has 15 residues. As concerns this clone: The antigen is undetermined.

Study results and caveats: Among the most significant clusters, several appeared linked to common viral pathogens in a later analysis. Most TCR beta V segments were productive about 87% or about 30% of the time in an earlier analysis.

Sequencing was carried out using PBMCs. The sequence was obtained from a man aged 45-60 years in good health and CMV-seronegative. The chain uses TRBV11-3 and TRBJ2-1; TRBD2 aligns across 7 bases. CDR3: CASSLASGSYNEQFF. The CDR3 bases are TGTGCCAGCAGCTTAGCTAGCGGCTCCTACAATGAGCAGTTCTTC.